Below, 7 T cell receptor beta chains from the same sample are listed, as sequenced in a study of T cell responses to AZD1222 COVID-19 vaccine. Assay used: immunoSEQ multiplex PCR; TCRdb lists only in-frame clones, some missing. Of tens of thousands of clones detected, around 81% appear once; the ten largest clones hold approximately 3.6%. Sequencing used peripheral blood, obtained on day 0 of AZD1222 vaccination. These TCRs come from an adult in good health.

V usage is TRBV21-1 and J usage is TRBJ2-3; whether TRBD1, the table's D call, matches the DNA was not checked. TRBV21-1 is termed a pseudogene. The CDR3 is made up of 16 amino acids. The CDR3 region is CARIESPGTPTDTQYF. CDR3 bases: TGTGCCAGGATCGAGAGCCCCGGGACACCCACAGATACGCAGTATTTT.

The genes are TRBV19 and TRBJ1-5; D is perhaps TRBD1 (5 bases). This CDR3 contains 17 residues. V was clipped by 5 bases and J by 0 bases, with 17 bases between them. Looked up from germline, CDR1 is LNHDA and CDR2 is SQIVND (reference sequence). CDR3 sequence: CASSDLGRDYSNQPQHF. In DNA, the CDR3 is TGTGCCAGTAGTGATCTGGGGCGGGACTATAGCAATCAGCCCCAGCATTTT.

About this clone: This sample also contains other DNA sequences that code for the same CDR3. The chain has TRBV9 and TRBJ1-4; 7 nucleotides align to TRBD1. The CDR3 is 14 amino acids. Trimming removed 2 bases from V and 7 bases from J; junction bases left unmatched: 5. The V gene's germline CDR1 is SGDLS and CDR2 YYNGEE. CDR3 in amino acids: CASSVGGQSEKLFF. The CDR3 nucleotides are TGTGCCAGCAGCGTGGGGGGACAGAGTGAAAAACTGTTTTTT.

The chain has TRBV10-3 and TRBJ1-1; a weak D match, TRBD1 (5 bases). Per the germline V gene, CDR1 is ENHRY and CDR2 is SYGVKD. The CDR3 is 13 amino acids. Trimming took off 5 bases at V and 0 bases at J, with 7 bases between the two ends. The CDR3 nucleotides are TGTGCCATCAGTACACAGGTGAACACTGAAGCTTTCTTT. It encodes CAISTQVNTEAFF.

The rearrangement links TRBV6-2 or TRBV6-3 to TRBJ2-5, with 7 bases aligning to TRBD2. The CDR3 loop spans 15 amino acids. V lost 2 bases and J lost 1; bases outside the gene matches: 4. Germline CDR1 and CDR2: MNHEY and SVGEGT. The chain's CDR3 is CASSYGPGGQETQYF. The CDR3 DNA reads TGTGCCAGCAGTTACGGTCCGGGGGGCCAAGAGACCCAGTACTTC.

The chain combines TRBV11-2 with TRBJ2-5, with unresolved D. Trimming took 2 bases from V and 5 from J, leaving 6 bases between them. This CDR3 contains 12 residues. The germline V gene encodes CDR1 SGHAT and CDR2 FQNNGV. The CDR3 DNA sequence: TGTGCCAGCAGCTTATCTCCCGAGACCCAGTACTTC. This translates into CASSLSPETQYF.

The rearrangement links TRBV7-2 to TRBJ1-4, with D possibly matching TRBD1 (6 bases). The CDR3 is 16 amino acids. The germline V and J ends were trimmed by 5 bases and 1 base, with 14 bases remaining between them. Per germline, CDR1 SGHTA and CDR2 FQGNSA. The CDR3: CASSPQGGGTNEKLFF. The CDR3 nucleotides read TGTGCCAGCAGCCCACAGGGAGGAGGAACTAATGAAAAACTGTTTTTT.